This TCR beta chain emerged from a study of blood T cell repertoires in COVID-19 (dated by TCRdb to 2019 to 2021). For the study in its entirety: Recovered participants in ImmuneRACE Cohort 3 were defined by two consecutive negative NP/OP PCR tests, clearance by a healthcare professional, or resolution of symptoms. Nearly every sample came with metadata listing a de-identified subject ID, COVID-19 status, age in years and sex. Samples from collaborators originated in the United States, Italy and Spain and spanned both the acute and convalescent phases of COVID-19. Where available, HLA class I and class II types were taken from metadata supplied by the sample provider and were not determined by assay-based typing. Deeply sampled blood TCRbeta repertoires from subjects exposed to, actively infected with, or recovered from COVID-19 were included in the dataset. The repertoires were released in a freely available public database meant as a resource for research on the immune response to SARS-CoV-2. Samples were obtained from the ongoing ImmuneRACE study (first 160 participants) and from some 1,300 subjects provided by 6 global collaborators. The material from the prospective study consisted of cDNA or gDNA derived from T cells, B-cell-depleted T cells, or PBMCs. Summary of the overall study and its limitations: Clinical and demographic metadata were provided uncurated, with the amount varying by source and participant.

On this clone: Its binding antigen is unknown. Per-base qualities were not stored, and no clone one base away is much larger.

TCRbeta CDR3 regions were amplified from genomic DNA using the immunoSEQ Assay, a bias-controlled multiplex PCR. The original pipeline was this. Nucleated cell counts per sample were estimated from amplification of reference gene primers within the assay. To quantify the absolute abundance of each unique TCRbeta CDR3 rearrangement, sequence reads were collapsed and filtered. For each sample, productive Simpson clonality was calculated by taking the square root of Simpson's diversity index across productive rearrangements. In TCRdb, the immuneACCESS table is reduced to in-frame sequences with V and J assigned. These tables do not hold every clone; where another copy was compared, an unresolved V gene accounts for under half, and the others remain unexplained. For V, J and clone size, that table is used; D and trimming come from the DNA. The sample table records some 330,000 clones; 80% to 90% of these occur just once. The ten largest clones add up to around 1.9% of the sample.

Participants in the prospective study were aged about 18 to 100 years, lived in 24 United States geographic areas, and enrolled through a virtual design. Cohort assignment in the prospective study relied on participant-reported clinical history from a screening survey and a study questionnaire. Each participant in the prospective study had whole blood, serum and a nasopharyngeal or oropharyngeal swab collected by mobile phlebotomists. Prospective study participants could optionally give additional blood draws and questionnaires over an approximately 2-month period. Before DNA extraction, blood samples from the prospective study were shipped at room temperature or frozen. Sample: PBMCs or T cells enriched from blood (not recorded which). This receptor was identified in a middle-aged man in a cohort exposed to, infected with or recovered from COVID-19 (not recorded which).

The nucleotide sequence reads TGTGCCAGCAGTGAATCAGGGGGCGTAGGAGGCTACACCTTC. This codes for CASSESGGVGGYTF. The chain was built from TRBV6-1 and TRBJ1-2, with 8 middle bases fitting TRBD1. The CDR3, cysteine through phenylalanine, is 14 amino acids long. Only CDR3 DNA remains: 42 bases, in frame from the first base. According to the germline V gene, CDR1 reads MNHNS and CDR2 reads SASEGT. V is pruned by 2 bases and J by 8 bases, leaving 7 bases of the junction without a gene match.